This T cell receptor (beta chain) was profiled in a study of shared clonotypes between healthy human individuals. Method: immunoSEQ multiplex PCR; TCRdb's copy keeps in-frame clones and lacks some. The sample lists some 2,100,000 clones, around 93% occurring once. Germline values: CDR1 GTSNPN, CDR2 SVGIG (reference sequence). After removal of 1 base from V and 6 bases from J, the junction contained 12 bases not matched to a gene. The CDR3 extends over 15 amino acids. The naive CD8 subset, CD45RO-negative cells positively selected for CCR7, excluded terminally differentiated effector memory CD45RA+ cells.

Sequenced sample: naive CD8+ T cells from PBMCs. This sequence originates from a young man in good health. Some clones in this sample may be carry-over from other donors' samples. The chain carries TRBV30 and TRBJ2-7; TRBD2 agrees at 7 bases. The CDR3 nucleotides read TGTGCCTGGAGTGGGGCGGGGGTGAGGGGCGGCGAGCAGTACTTC. Translated: CAWSGAGVRGGEQYF.